Presented here are 5 T cell receptor beta chains from one specimen sequenced in a study of cytomegalovirus exposure and HLA in healthy donors. The primer mix had 60 Vbeta and 13 Jbeta primers. Profiling relied on immunoSEQ multiplex PCR, and the TCRdb table lists in-frame clones only, not all of them. The sample includes under 150,000 clones, less than 85% seen only once; the top ten take 3% to 4%. Sequences were obtained from PBMCs. These receptors all stem from a male donor in good health and CMV-seronegative.

J is TRBJ1-1 and V is TRBV4-1; 8 bases agree with TRBD1. With V trimmed by 4 bases and J by 7 bases, 11 bases remained unmatched. The CDR3 has 15 amino acids. Germline V gene data show CDR1 as MGHRA and CDR2 as YSYEKL. The CDR3, as DNA: TGCGCCAGCAGCCGCTCAGGGGGCGATAGGAGTGAAGCTTTCTTT. Translated: CASSRSGGDRSEAFF.

This chain uses TRBV7-9 with TRBJ1-2, with TRBD1 identical over 9 bases. J was trimmed by 7 bases and V by 5 bases; bases with no gene match: 11. The germline CDR1 and CDR2 sequences are SEHNR and FQNEAQ (reference sequence). CDR3 length: 15 amino acids. The CDR3 DNA sequence: TGTGCCAGCAGCCGGCCGGGACAGGGCTGGGCTGGCTACACCTTC. Residues: CASSRPGQGWAGYTF.

For this clone: At one end, the junction sequence differs from germline, possibly due to a read error. The V and J genes are TRBV2 and TRBJ1-1; D unresolved. Germline values: CDR1 SNHLY, CDR2 FYNNEI. This CDR3 spans 11 amino acids. CDR3 in amino acids: CASSPLESLLF. The CDR3 DNA reads as TGTGCCAGCAGTCCTTTGGAGTCTCTCTTATTT.

This chain connects TRBV5-4 to TRBJ2-7, with 8 bases aligning to TRBD2. CDR3 length equals 13 residues. The V and J ends lost 5 bases and 7 bases, in that order; junction bases with no gene match: 8. Per the germline V gene, CDR1 is SGHNT and CDR2 is YYREEE (reference sequence). As DNA, the CDR3 is TGTGCCAGCAGTTTTAGCGGGATGGGTGAGCAGTACTTC. Its protein is CASSFSGMGEQYF.

The chain couples TRBV7-9 to TRBJ1-4; 7 positions match TRBD1. The CDR3 runs to 14 residues. J gave up 5 bases and V 5 bases, and 5 bases lay outside the gene matches. Germline-derived CDR1 and CDR2 are SEHNR and FQNEAQ (reference sequence). The CDR3 protein is CASSTQGLNEKLFF. CDR3 sequence (DNA): TGTGCCAGCAGCACACAGGGGTTGAATGAAAAACTGTTTTTT.